These T cell receptor beta chains were read from a single sample in a study of T cells in localized non-small cell lung cancer. The repertoire was sequenced with immunoSEQ multiplex PCR; TCRdb's copy has only in-frame clones and lacks some. Among around 33,000 clones listed, around 80% were seen once. The sample here was peripheral blood, taken before any cancer treatment. These receptors were obtained from a male donor at least 60 years old with stage III squamous cell lung carcinoma. Both conserved end residues are part of each CDR3. Fields, in order: D gene, clone size, J gene, V gene, CDR3 length, CDR3 protein, CDR3 DNA. A D gene is named only where the DNA matches it firmly. Size is stated for part of the rows, as once, few or many counts, or as a class when the clone is expanded.

>-|medium-sized|TRBJ2-7|TRBV27|14
CASSLSEVSYEQYF
TGTGCCAGCAGTTTATCGGAAGTCTCCTACGAGCAGTACTTC
>TRBD1|once|TRBJ1-3|TRBV6-1|15
CASSDEGARGNTIYF
TGTGCCAGCAGTGACGAGGGGGCGCGAGGAAACACCATATATTTT
>TRBD2|-|TRBJ2-1|TRBV27|16
CASSFTSGLNYNEQFF
TGTGCCAGCAGTTTCACTAGCGGGTTGAATTACAATGAGCAGTTCTTC
>-|-|TRBJ2-5|TRBV11-2|16
CASSTYRDSRPETQYF
TGTGCCAGCAGCACATACCGGGACTCCCGACCGGAGACCCAGTACTTC
>-|few|TRBJ2-3|TRBV7-2|16
CASSLGSGPPQDTQYF
TGTGCCAGCAGCTTAGGGTCCGGTCCCCCACAGGATACGCAGTATTTT
>TRBD1|-|TRBJ1-4|TRBV5-1|16
CASSSGTGRTNEKLFF
TGCGCCAGCAGCTCCGGGACAGGGAGGACTAATGAAAAACTGTTTTTT
>TRBD1|-|TRBJ1-1|TRBV7-6|14
CASSLAQGDPEAFF
TGTGCCAGCAGCTTAGCGCAGGGGGACCCTGAAGCTTTCTTT
>-|-|TRBJ1-2|TRBV25-1|14
CASSEPGVSYGHTF
TGTGCCAGCAGTGAACCAGGGGTTTCCTATGGCCACACCTTC
>TRBD2|-|TRBJ2-7|TRBV29-1|14
CSVGPAGGTHEQYF
TGCAGCGTTGGACCGGCGGGAGGAACACACGAGCAGTACTTC
>-|-|TRBJ2-5|TRBV5-1|11
CASSFQETQYF
TGCGCCAGCAGCTTTCAAGAGACCCAGTACTTC